This TCR beta chain was retrieved from a study of siplizumab effects on memory and regulatory T cells. Germline-derived CDR1 and CDR2 are SGHTS and YDEGEE. The CDR3 totals 10 residues. Trimming removed 3 bases from V and 8 bases from J, with 5 bases in between. Findings and limits, study-wide: In unstimulated cells, naive T cells appeared more diverse than memory T cells and seemed major alloresponse contributors. Confirmation that proliferating Tregs from siplizumab cultures had suppressive function was not obtained.

Libraries were prepared by immunoSEQ multiplex PCR; TCRdb keeps only in-frame clonotypes and omits some of them. The sample records roughly 100,000 clones, over 85% being singletons. A note on this clone: Its antigen is still unknown.

The source is a human donor in good health. V gene TRBV5-8 combines with J gene TRBJ1-2; D uncertain. Sequencing input: Tregs sorted from blood. CDR3 sequence reads: CASSSGGYTF. CDR3 nucleotide sequence: TGTGCCAGCAGCTCTGGGGGCTACACCTTC.